This TCR beta chain was observed in a study of blood T cell repertoires in COVID-19. Study summary: The study drew acute and convalescent COVID-19 samples from the United States, Italy and Spain. Nucleic acid was either cDNA or gDNA, and it came from T cells, B-cell-depleted T cells, or PBMCs.

The CDR3 is 15 residues long. Germline V gene data show CDR1 as MNHEY and CDR2 as SVGAGI. V lost 6 bases to trimming and J lost 2 bases, with 16 bases between them. Authors' methods: Amplification from reference gene primers served as the basis for estimated nucleated cell counts. Clones were read by immunoSEQ multiplex PCR, and TCRdb kept only the in-frame ones, dropping some. Clone size and V and J calls were adopted from that table, with D and trimming inferred from the DNA. This table holds about 300,000 clones, approximately 88% found once. The TCR was taken from a man between 18 and 29 years old who had recovered from COVID-19. The chain joins TRBV6-5 to TRBJ1-1, with a weak D call TRBD1 (6 bases). The specimen sequenced was peripheral blood. CDR3 in DNA: TGTGCCAGCAGCCCCTACCCGGACAGAAACACTGAAGCTTTCTTT. Its protein is CASSPYPDRNTEAFF.